This T cell receptor (beta chain) was profiled in a study of shared clonotypes between healthy human individuals. About the study: CD4 naive and CD4 memory each took three plates per donor, while CD8 naive took two and CD8 memory one. General study findings and limits: For naive CD4 cells, around 5.1% of clonotypes were shared across a handful of donors.

Looked up from germline, CDR1 is MDHEN and CDR2 is SYDVKM. This CDR3 has 13 residues. Trimming took off 7 bases at V and 4 bases at J, with 13 bases between the two ends. Naive CD8 populations comprised CD45RO-negative cells positively selected for CCR7, excluding terminally differentiated effector memory CD45RA+ cells. Once extracted for a subset, genomic DNA was divided evenly among several immunoSEQ plates. Method: immunoSEQ multiplex PCR; TCRdb's copy keeps in-frame clones and lacks some. This sample carries more than 600,000 clones, 92% of them seen once, and the ten largest clones take roughly 22%. As concerns this clone: The antigen remains undetermined.

The TCR sequence derives from a man aged 30 to 45 in good health. The specimen was naive CD8+ T cells sorted from blood. The chain recombines TRBV28 with TRBJ2-5, with a tentative D call TRBD1 (5 bases). As DNA, the CDR3 is TGTGCCAGCAACGGACAATTCGGAGAGACCCAGTACTTC. Translating it yields CASNGQFGETQYF.